These T cell receptor beta chains were read from a single sample in a study of Ad26.COV2.S vaccination and SARS-CoV-2 variants. Only in-frame clones appear in the TCRdb table, and some are missing; sequencing was by immunoSEQ multiplex PCR. The sample consists of 450,000 to 550,000 clones, roughly 89% of them appearing once. Here the sequenced sample was peripheral blood, taken in a trial of Ad26.COV2.S vaccine versus placebo. These receptors were taken from a person between 18 and 60 years old who received the Ad26.COV2.S COVID-19 vaccine or a placebo. CDR3s include the opening cysteine and the closing phenylalanine or tryptophan.

j_call v_call cdr3_aa
TRBJ2-1 TRBV3-1/TRBV3-2 CASSQASGNNEQFF
TRBJ2-1 TRBV10-3 CAIRTGVGSGSDEQFF
TRBJ2-1 TRBV6-2/TRBV6-3 CASSYGGSSYNEQFF
TRBJ1-5 TRBV7-2 CASSSLFNQPQHF
TRBJ1-1 TRBV18 CASSTGVNTEAFF
TRBJ2-1 TRBV6-2/TRBV6-3 CASSYSTGSYNEQFF
TRBJ1-4 TRBV20-1 CRVATNEKLFF
TRBJ1-6 TRBV7-9 CASSLAGGNSPLHF
TRBJ2-3 TRBV27 CASSFRRVMGTQYF
TRBJ1-1 TRBV7-3 CASSAGKRTEAFF
TRBJ1-3 TRBV3-1/TRBV3-2 CASSQSSGNTIYF
TRBJ2-1 TRBV18 CASSYLGSGNNEQFF
TRBJ2-3 TRBV25-1 CASGPIPRTPVLTDTQYF
TRBJ1-6 TRBV30 CAWSRAGDSPLHF
TRBJ2-1 TRBV21-1 CASSNTSGRPSLEAEQFF
TRBJ2-5 TRBV5-1 CASSSGLEETQYF
TRBJ2-1 TRBV7-3 CASSLSPSNNEQFF
TRBJ2-3 TRBV6-2/TRBV6-3 CASSYVGLSTDTQYF
TRBJ2-1 TRBV30 CAWSAPWVAASSYNEQFF
TRBJ2-3 TRBV5-1 CASSPGLAVGDTQYF
TRBJ2-3 TRBV28 CASKFSGSSDTQYF
TRBJ1-5 TRBV28 CASSSGQDYQPQHF
TRBJ2-1 TRBV7-3 CASSPLGLADNEQFF
TRBJ2-5 TRBV18 CASSRSLGGETQYF
TRBJ2-2 TRBV15 CATYSTGQGASPNTGELFF
TRBJ2-1 TRBV28 CASRFLGNEQFF
TRBJ1-4 TRBV18 CASSPGGMGEKLFF
TRBJ1-3 TRBV21-1 CASNRGTDTPYGLSGNTIYF
TRBJ2-3 TRBV5-5 CASGQGRTDTQYF
TRBJ2-5 TRBV6-2/TRBV6-3 CASSYPPPGVTKYF
TRBJ1-1 TRBV18 CASLEGTTEAFF
TRBJ1-2 TRBV7-9 CASSFMKGPNYGYTF
TRBJ1-2 TRBV2 CASKVEGEGYTF
TRBJ2-3 TRBV5-6 CASSFRDTQYF
TRBJ1-5 TRBV6-2/TRBV6-3 CASSYARRSYSNQPQHF
TRBJ2-2 TRBV5-1 CASSLLGTFTGELFF
TRBJ2-5 TRBV15 CATNDVTGYQETQYF
TRBJ2-7 TRBV11-2 CASSLSRYEQYF
TRBJ2-4 TRBV5-5 CASSLVGLAGGPKNIQYF
TRBJ1-1 TRBV28 CASSLFTPPNTEAFF
TRBJ2-3 TRBV7-3 CASSPRGLASDTQYF